This T cell receptor beta chain was sequenced for a study of blood T cell repertoires in COVID-19. Across the study: Acute and convalescent COVID-19 samples came from the United States, Italy and Spain. Sources were T cells, B-cell-depleted T cells, or PBMCs; the material itself was cDNA or gDNA.

Germline V gives CDR1 SGHTA, CDR2 FQGTGA. Trimming took 6 bases from V and 4 from J; bases not matched to a gene: 5. The CDR3 runs 14 residues. Per the original methods: Reference gene primer amplification gave nucleated cell count estimates. The data were produced by immunoSEQ multiplex PCR, yet TCRdb's version contains in-frame clones alone and is incomplete. V and J calls plus clone size are reproduced from that table; the DNA served to infer D and trimming. The sample consists of around 97,000 clones, approximately 82% of them appearing once. This clone has more than one count but fewer than ten. This receptor was taken from a man aged 65 to 79 with acute or convalescent COVID-19. Source material: peripheral blood. The V gene is TRBV7-3, the J gene TRBJ2-2; 7 bases map to TRBD2. In nucleotides, the CDR3 is TGTGCCAGCAGTCCCCCGGGAGGCACCGGGGAGCTGTTTTTT. Translated, it gives CASSPPGGTGELFF.